This T cell receptor (beta chain) was found in a study of blood T cell repertoires in COVID-19 (dated by TCRdb to between 2020 and 2021). In terms of the full investigation: Collaborator samples came from the United States, Italy and Spain and covered acute and convalescent phases of COVID-19. The material from the prospective study consisted of cDNA or gDNA derived from T cells, B-cell-depleted T cells, or PBMCs. The dataset comprised deeply sampled blood TCRbeta repertoires from subjects exposed to, actively infected with, or recovered from COVID-19. The repertoires were released in a freely available public database meant as a resource for research on the immune response to SARS-CoV-2. Samples were obtained from the ongoing ImmuneRACE study (first 160 participants) and from 950 to 1,500 subjects provided by 6 global collaborators. The sample metadata nearly always contained a de-identified subject ID, COVID-19 status, age in years and sex. Where HLA class I and class II types were available, the types were taken from metadata supplied by the sample provider, not from assay-based typing.

Here is what the overall study found, with its caveats: How much clinical and demographic metadata was included differed by source and by participant, and the metadata was provided uncurated.

CDR1 and CDR2 are drawn from the germline V gene: SGHTS, YDEGEE. The CDR3 sequence holds 13 residues, the cysteine and phenylalanine included. Of all the DNA, just the CDR3 is kept, 39 bases in frame from base 1. V and J lose 0 bases and 4 bases, and a span of 8 bases separates them. Whole blood was collected in K2EDTA tubes by collaborating institutions according to the institutions' own protocols. Collaborator samples were shipped for TCRbeta analysis as frozen whole blood, isolated PBMCs, or DNA extracted from either sample type. Of note for this clone: The clone's antigen remains unknown. There are no base qualities to consult, and no much larger clone falls within one base.

The immunoSEQ Assay, a bias-controlled multiplex PCR, was used to amplify TCRbeta CDR3 regions from genomic DNA. The authors' analysis ran thus. The number of nucleated cells in each sample was estimated by amplification of reference gene primers within the assay. Sequence reads were collapsed and filtered to measure the absolute abundance of every unique TCRbeta CDR3 rearrangement. For each sample, productive Simpson clonality was calculated by taking the square root of Simpson's diversity index across productive rearrangements. TCRdb took over this immuneACCESS table, retaining in-frame rearrangements with V and J assigned. Such tables are incomplete; in checked studies, under half of the missing clones stem from an unresolved V gene, and the remainder is unexplained. Clonal size and the V and J genes are those of that table, whereas D and trimming came from the DNA. Here the sample has about 240,000 clones; under 85% occur a single time. Together, the top ten hold around 5.9% of the sample.

This clonotype originated in a human donor in a cohort sampled during active COVID-19. The sequence links TRBV5-8 to TRBJ2-7; a confident D gene designation cannot be given. The sequencing input was peripheral blood. The CDR3 region has the sequence CASSLGQVYEQYF. The DNA is as follows: TGTGCCAGCAGCTTGGGACAAGTTTACGAGCAGTACTTC.